This T cell receptor beta chain was identified in a study of T cells in Graves' hyperthyroidism and ophthalmopathy. Study in general: Peripheral blood sampling occurred at initial diagnosis, before any treatment.

Points from the study as a whole: The model made its ophthalmopathy prediction, and onset followed a median 6.5 months later. Most thyroid clonotypes with frequency above 0.001 were detected in blood.

RNA transcripts yielded amplified TCR beta CDR3 regions. First-round RT-PCR of the TCR CDR3 relied on the HTBI primer set. TCRdb independently ran MiXCR on the multiplex PCR reads; one entry per CDR3 protein. The sample carries about 400,000 distinct CDR3 sequences, approximately 15% recorded once. To note about this clonotype: Its antigen remains unknown.

The CDR3 length is 16 residues. The J segment lost 5 bases and the V segment lost 6 bases, leaving 9 bases of the junction unmatched. The sample was blood. V and J are TRBV12-3 or TRBV12-4 and TRBJ2-2; 10 bases agree with TRBD1. The receptor comes from a woman younger than 35 with Graves' hyperthyroidism. The CDR3 loop reads CASRRTGGLHTGELFF. The CDR3 coding sequence is TGTGCCAGCAGGCGGACAGGGGGGTTACATACCGGGGAGCTGTTTTTT.